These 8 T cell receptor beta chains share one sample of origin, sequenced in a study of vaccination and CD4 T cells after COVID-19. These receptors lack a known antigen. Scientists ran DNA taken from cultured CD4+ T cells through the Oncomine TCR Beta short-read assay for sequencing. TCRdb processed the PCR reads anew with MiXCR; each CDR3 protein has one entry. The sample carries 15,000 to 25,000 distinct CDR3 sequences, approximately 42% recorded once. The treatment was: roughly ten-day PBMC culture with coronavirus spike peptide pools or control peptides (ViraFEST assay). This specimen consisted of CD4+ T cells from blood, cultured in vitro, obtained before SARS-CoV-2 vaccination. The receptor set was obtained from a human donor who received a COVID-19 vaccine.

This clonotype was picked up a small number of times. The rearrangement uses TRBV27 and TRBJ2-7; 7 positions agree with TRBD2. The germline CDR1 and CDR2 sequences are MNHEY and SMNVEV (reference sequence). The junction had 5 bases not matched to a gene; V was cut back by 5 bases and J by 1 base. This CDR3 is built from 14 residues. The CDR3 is CASSSLAESYEQYF. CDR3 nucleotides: TGTGCCAGCAGTAGTCTAGCGGAATCCTACGAGCAGTACTTC.

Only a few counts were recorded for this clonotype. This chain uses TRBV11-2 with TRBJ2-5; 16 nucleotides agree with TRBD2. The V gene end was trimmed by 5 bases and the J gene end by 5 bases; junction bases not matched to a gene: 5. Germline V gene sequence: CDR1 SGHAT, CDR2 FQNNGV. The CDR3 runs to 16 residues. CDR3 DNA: TGTGCCAGCAGCCGGCCGGGACTAGCGGGGGGGGAGACCCAGTACTTC. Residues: CASSRPGLAGGETQYF.

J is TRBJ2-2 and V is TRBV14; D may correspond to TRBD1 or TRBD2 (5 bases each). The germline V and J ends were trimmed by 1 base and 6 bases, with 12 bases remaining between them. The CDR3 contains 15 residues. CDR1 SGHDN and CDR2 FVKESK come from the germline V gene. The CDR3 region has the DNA TGTGCCAGCAGCCAAGTTAGAAGGGGAGCCGGGGAGCTGTTTTTT. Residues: CASSQVRRGAGELFF.

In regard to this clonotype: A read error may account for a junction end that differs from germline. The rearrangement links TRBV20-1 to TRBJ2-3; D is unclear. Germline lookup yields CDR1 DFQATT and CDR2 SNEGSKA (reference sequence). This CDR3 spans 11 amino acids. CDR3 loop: CSAGLTDTQYF. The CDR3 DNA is TGTAGTGCCGGCCTCACAGATACGCAGTATTTT.

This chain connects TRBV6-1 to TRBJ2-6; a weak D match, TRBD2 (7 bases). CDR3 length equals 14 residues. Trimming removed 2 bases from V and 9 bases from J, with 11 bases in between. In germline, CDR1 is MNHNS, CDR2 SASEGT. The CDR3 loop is CASSEHREGNVLTF. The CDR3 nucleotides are TGTGCCAGCAGTGAACACAGGGAGGGCAACGTCCTGACTTTC.

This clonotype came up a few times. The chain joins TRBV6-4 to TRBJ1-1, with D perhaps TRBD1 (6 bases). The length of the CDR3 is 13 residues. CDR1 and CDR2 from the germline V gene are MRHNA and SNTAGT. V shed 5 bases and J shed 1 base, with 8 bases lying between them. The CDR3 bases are TGTGCCAGCAGTAAGGGACAGAACACTGAAGCTTTCTTT. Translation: CASSKGQNTEAFF.

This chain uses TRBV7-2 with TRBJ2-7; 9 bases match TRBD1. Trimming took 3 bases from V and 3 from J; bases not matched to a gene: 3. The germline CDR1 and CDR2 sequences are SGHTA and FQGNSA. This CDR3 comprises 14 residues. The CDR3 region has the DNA TGTGCCAGCAGCTTGGTGACAGGGGGCTACGAGCAGTACTTC. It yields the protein CASSLVTGGYEQYF.

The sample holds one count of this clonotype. CDR3 in DNA: TGCAGTGCTAGGATGTCCGGCTACGAGCAGTACTTC. Translating gives CSARMSGYEQYF. J is TRBJ2-7 and V is TRBV20-1; D remains unclear. V lost 3 bases and J lost 3, with 9 bases in between. From germline, CDR1 is DFQATT and CDR2 SNEGSKA (reference sequence). This CDR3 spans 12 amino acids.